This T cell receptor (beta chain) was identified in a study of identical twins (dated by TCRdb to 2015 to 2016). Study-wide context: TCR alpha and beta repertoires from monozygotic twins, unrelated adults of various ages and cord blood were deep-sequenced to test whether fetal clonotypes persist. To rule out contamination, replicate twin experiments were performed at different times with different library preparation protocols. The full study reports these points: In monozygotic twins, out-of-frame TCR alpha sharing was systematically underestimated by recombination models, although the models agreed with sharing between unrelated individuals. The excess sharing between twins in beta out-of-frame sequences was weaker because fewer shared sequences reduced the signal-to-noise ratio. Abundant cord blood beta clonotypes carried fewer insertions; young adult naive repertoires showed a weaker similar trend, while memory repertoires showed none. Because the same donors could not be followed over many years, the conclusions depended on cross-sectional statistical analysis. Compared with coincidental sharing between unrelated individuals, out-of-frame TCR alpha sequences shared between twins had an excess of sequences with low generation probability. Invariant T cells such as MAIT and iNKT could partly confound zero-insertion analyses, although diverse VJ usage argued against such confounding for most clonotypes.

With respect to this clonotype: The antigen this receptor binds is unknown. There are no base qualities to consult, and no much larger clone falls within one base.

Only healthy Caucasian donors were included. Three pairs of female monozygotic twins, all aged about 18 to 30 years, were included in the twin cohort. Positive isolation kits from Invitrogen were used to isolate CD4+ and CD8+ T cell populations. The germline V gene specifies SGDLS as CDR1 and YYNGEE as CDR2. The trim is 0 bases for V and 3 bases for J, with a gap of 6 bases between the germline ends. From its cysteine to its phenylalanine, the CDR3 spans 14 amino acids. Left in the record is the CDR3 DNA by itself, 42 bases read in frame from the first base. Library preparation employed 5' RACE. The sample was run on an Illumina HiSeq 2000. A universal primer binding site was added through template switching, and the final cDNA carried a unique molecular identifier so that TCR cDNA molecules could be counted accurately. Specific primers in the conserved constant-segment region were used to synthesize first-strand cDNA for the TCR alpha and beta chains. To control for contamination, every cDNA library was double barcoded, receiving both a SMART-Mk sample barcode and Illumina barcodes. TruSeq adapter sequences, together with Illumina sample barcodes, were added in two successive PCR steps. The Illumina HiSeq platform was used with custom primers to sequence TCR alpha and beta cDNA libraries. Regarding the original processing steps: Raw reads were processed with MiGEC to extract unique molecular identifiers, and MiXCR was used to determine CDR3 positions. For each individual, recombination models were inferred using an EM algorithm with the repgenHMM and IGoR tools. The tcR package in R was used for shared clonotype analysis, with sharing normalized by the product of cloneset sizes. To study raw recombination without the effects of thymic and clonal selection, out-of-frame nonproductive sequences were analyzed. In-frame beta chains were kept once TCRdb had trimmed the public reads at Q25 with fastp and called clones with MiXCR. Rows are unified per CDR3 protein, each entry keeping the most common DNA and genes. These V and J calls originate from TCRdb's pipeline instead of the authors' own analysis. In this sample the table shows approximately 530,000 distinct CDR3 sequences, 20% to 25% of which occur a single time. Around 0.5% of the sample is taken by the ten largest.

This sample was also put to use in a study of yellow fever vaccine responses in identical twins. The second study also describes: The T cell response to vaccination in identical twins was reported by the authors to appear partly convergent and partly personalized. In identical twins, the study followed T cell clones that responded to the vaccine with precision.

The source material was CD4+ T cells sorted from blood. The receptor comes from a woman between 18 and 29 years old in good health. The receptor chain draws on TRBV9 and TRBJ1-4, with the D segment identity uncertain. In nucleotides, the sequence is TGTGCCAGCAGCGTAGGACGGCCTAATGAAAAACTGTTTTTT. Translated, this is CASSVGRPNEKLFF.